The clone carrying this TCR beta chain showed up just a few times. Its antigen is unknown. 5'RACE with constant-segment primers yielded barcoded, UMI-tagged TCR alpha and TCR beta cDNA libraries. MiXCR was run by TCRdb on the 5' RACE reads, yielding one entry per CDR3 protein. The sample lists under 400,000 distinct CDR3 sequences; around 28% were seen once. This sample is part of a study of T-cell memory formation after mild COVID-19. Turning to the study itself: Largely donor-specific TCR clusters were found.

Overall study results and limits: Largely, contracting CD4+ clones fell within CM and EM, and contracting CD8+ clones within EMRA. Within pre-infection memory, some responding clones were found, suggesting cross-reactive memory joined.

Germline loops: CDR1 PRHDT, CDR2 FYEKMQ (reference sequence). The CDR3 has 12 amino acids. V dropped 6 bases and J dropped 5 bases, with 5 bases sitting between them. The chain has TRBV13 and TRBJ2-6; D is undetermined. The sequencing sample was made of PBMCs or a T cell subset sorted from them (not recorded which). The sequence came from an adult woman who had mild COVID-19 (a few samples of this study predate the infection). Cell type and time point are not known. DNA of the CDR3: TGTGCCAGCAGTTTACGGGCCAACGTCCTGACTTTC. Amino acids: CASSLRANVLTF. The variable domain in full, with the rest retrieved from reference TRBV13 and TRBJ2-6, is AAGVIQSPRHLIKEKRETATLKCYPIPRHDTVYWYQQGPGQDPQFLISFYEKMQSDKGSIPDRFSAQQFSDYHSELNMSSLELGDSALYFCASSLRANVLTFGAGSRLTVL.